The subject of this entry is one T cell receptor beta chain. Its antigen is not known. This sample stems from a study of CD8+ T cells in alopecia areata. General observations from the study: In lesional scalp, particularly from alopecia totalis/universalis, clonality was higher than in normal scalp. It was less clear whether patients shared TCRs than it was in mice, possibly because of HLA.

TCR sequencing used cDNA made by reverse transcription of extracted RNA. The method was immunoSEQ multiplex PCR; TCRdb's version includes in-frame clones alone and lacks a portion of them. Of roughly 200,000 clones in the sample, roughly 65% were seen once. Lesional scalp punch biopsies and peripheral blood came from alopecia areata patients. The authors sorted CD4+ and CD8+ T cells from PBMCs. The origin of this receptor is a human donor with alopecia areata. The input for sequencing was CD4+ T cells sorted from blood, taken at week 0.

The CDR3 bases are TGTGCCAGCAGTGAAGGACAGTCCCGCGGGGGCTACACCTTC. Protein: CASSEGQSRGGYTF. The chain couples TRBV25-1 to TRBJ1-2; the D gene is possibly TRBD1 (6 bases). This CDR3 has 14 amino acids. Trimming cost V 2 bases and J 8 bases, with 15 bases left between them. Germline lookup yields CDR1 MGHDK and CDR2 SYGVNS.